This T cell receptor beta chain was captured by sequencing in a study of blood T cells in healthy people across ages. Study background: About one barcoded TCR beta cDNA was captured per two T cells.

It was with a sample-barcoded 5' primer and a J-beta primer mix that a second PCR of roughly 7 to 11 cycles was run. TCRdb recomputed calls from the 5' RACE reads with MiXCR, one row per CDR3 protein. The sample gives roughly 830,000 distinct CDR3 sequences, about 62% of which show up once; roughly 26% is in the top ten. Details on this clonotype: Its antigen is not identified. The junction departs from germline at one end; a sequencing error may be responsible.

Germline V CDR1 and CDR2: SEHNR, FQNEAQ (reference sequence). The CDR3 extends over 16 amino acids. Broader study findings: Naive and antigen-experienced cells were not separated, limiting conclusive comparison. Comparison with aged donors showed that long-lived donors had more naive CD4+ cells and higher diversity.

Sequencing was carried out using blood. This TCR derives from a man under 40 in good health. The V call is TRBV7-9, the J call TRBJ2-2; D unresolved. The CDR3 protein is CASPAQTYQNSGELFF. The CDR3 DNA is TGTGCCAGCCCCGCCCAGACATATCAGAACTCCGGGGAGCTGTTTTTT.